These T cell receptor beta chains were read from a single sample in a study of T cell responses to AZD1222 COVID-19 vaccine. TCRdb keeps only in-frame clones here, not all; method: immunoSEQ multiplex PCR. The sample yields about 120,000 clones, over 75% seen once. Specimen: peripheral blood, collected on day 0 of AZD1222 vaccination. Every receptor here comes from an adult in good health. Both conserved end residues are part of each CDR3. A D gene is named only where the DNA matches it firmly. Rows give clone size only sometimes, using once, few, many, or a class for an expanded clone.

size: -; J: TRBJ2-5; V: TRBV11-2; D: TRBD1; DNA: TGTGCCAGCAGCTTAGAGGACAGGGGCCCGACCCAGTACTTC; CDR3: CASSLEDRGPTQYF
size: -; J: TRBJ1-1; V: TRBV5-6; D: -; DNA: TGTGCCAGCAGCTGGCTAGTAAACACTGAAGCTTTCTTT; CDR3: CASSWLVNTEAFF
size: -; J: TRBJ1-3; V: TRBV30; D: TRBD1; DNA: TGTGCCTGGAGTATTGGGACAGGGGAAGGAAACACCATATATTTT; CDR3: CAWSIGTGEGNTIYF
size: -; J: TRBJ2-3; V: TRBV28; D: TRBD2; DNA: TGTGCCAGCAGTTTATGGAGCGGGACCACAGATACGCAGTATTTT; CDR3: CASSLWSGTTDTQYF
size: -; J: TRBJ1-3; V: TRBV5-4; D: -; DNA: TGTGCCAGCAGCCCCGGGCCTATCGCTCTGGAAGGGACCATATATTTT; CDR3: CASSPGPIALEGTIYF
size: -; J: TRBJ1-2; V: TRBV18; D: -; DNA: TGTGCCAGCTCACCAACAGGGATGGGGGGCTACACCTTC; CDR3: CASSPTGMGGYTF
size: -; J: TRBJ1-5; V: TRBV6-1; D: -; DNA: TGTGCCAGCAGTGAAGGTGGGGGCAATCAGCCCCAGCATTTT; CDR3: CASSEGGGNQPQHF
size: -; J: TRBJ1-5; V: TRBV18; D: TRBD1; DNA: TGTGCCAGCTCGAGGGACAGTAGCAATCAGCCCCAGCATTTT; CDR3: CASSRDSSNQPQHF
size: -; J: TRBJ1-5; V: TRBV4-2; D: -; DNA: TGTGCCAGGGGTCTGTTTTCGGACAGATTATATAGCAATCAGCCCCAGCATTTT; CDR3: CARGLFSDRLYSNQPQHF
size: -; J: TRBJ1-5; V: TRBV19; D: -; DNA: TGTGCCAGTAGTATATGGCCATATAGCAATCAGCCCCAGCATTTT; CDR3: CASSIWPYSNQPQHF
size: -; J: TRBJ2-2; V: TRBV2; D: TRBD2; DNA: TGTGCCAGCCGACGGGGGGGCGAGACCGGGGAGCTGTTTTTT; CDR3: CASRRGGETGELFF
size: -; J: TRBJ2-3; V: TRBV4-2; D: TRBD2; DNA: TGTGCCAGCAGCCCAAGTAGGGGACTAGCGGCCGGCATAACGCAGTATTTT; CDR3: CASSPSRGLAAGITQYF
size: -; J: TRBJ1-1; V: TRBV14; D: -; DNA: TGTGCCAGCAGCCCCCCCGGGAGGACAGCGGGCTTTAACACTGAAGCTTTCTTT; CDR3: CASSPPGRTAGFNTEAFF
size: -; J: TRBJ1-2; V: TRBV18; D: TRBD1; DNA: TGTGCCAGCTCCCGGGACAGAGAGGACTATGGCTACACCTTC; CDR3: CASSRDREDYGYTF
size: -; J: TRBJ1-5; V: TRBV6-2/TRBV6-3; D: -; DNA: TGTGCCAGCAGTTACTCGATTCGCTGGCCCCAGCATTTT; CDR3: CASSYSIRWPQHF
size: once; J: TRBJ1-1; V: TRBV28; D: -; DNA: TGTGCCAGCAGTTTGCCGCTGAACACTGAAGCTTTCTTT; CDR3: CASSLPLNTEAFF
size: -; J: TRBJ2-1; V: TRBV7-9; D: -; DNA: TGTGCCAGCAGCTTGAGCCTCTCCGGTTCCTACAATGAGCAGTTCTTC; CDR3: CASSLSLSGSYNEQFF
size: few; J: TRBJ2-3; V: TRBV28; D: -; DNA: TGTGCCACGTCCCGACAGCCCCGGGATACGCAGTATTTT; CDR3: CATSRQPRDTQYF
size: -; J: TRBJ2-2; V: TRBV30; D: -; DNA: TGTGCCTGGAGACAGGGAGACACCGGGGAGCTGTTTTTT; CDR3: CAWRQGDTGELFF
size: -; J: TRBJ1-5; V: TRBV6-5; D: -; DNA: TGTGCCAGCAGTATCAGGGGAAATCAGCCCCAGCATTTT; CDR3: CASSIRGNQPQHF
size: -; J: TRBJ2-4; V: TRBV29-1; D: -; DNA: TGCAGCGTTGCCCCCGGGGCCAAAAACATTCAGTACTTC; CDR3: CSVAPGAKNIQYF
size: -; J: TRBJ2-7; V: TRBV19; D: -; DNA: TGTGCCAGTAGTTGGGGATACGAGCAGTACTTC; CDR3: CASSWGYEQYF
size: -; J: TRBJ1-3; V: TRBV5-1; D: TRBD1; DNA: TGCGCCAGCAGCTCGGGAATGACAGGGGACTTCCTCTCTGGAAACACCATATATTTT; CDR3: CASSSGMTGDFLSGNTIYF
size: -; J: TRBJ2-1; V: TRBV19; D: -; DNA: TGTGCCAGTAGGGCACTAGACTCCTACAATGAGCAGTTCTTC; CDR3: CASRALDSYNEQFF
size: -; J: TRBJ2-2; V: TRBV28; D: TRBD2; DNA: TGTGCCAGCAGGTTGGGGGGGACCGGGGAGCTGTTTTTT; CDR3: CASRLGGTGELFF
size: -; J: TRBJ1-3; V: TRBV19; D: -; DNA: TGTGCCAGTAGTATCCCGACAGGAACCTCTGGAAACACCATATATTTT; CDR3: CASSIPTGTSGNTIYF
size: -; J: TRBJ1-1; V: TRBV27; D: -; DNA: TGTGCCAGCAGTTCGTCAGGGTTGGACACTGAAGCTTTCTTT; CDR3: CASSSSGLDTEAFF
size: once; J: TRBJ2-3; V: TRBV11-2; D: TRBD1; DNA: TGTGCCAGCACTTACAGGGGGCGGGCAGATACGCAGTATTTT; CDR3: CASTYRGRADTQYF
size: -; J: TRBJ2-7; V: TRBV19; D: -; DNA: TGTGCCAGTAGCGATAGACAAGGGCTCTACGAGCAGTACTTC; CDR3: CASSDRQGLYEQYF
size: -; J: TRBJ1-1; V: TRBV2; D: -; DNA: TGTGCCAGCAGTGAAGTCGGGGGAGGCGCTTTCTTT; CDR3: CASSEVGGGAFF
size: -; J: TRBJ1-1; V: TRBV27; D: -; DNA: TGTGCCAGCAGGCGCGGCAGGAACACTGAAGCTTTCTTT; CDR3: CASRRGRNTEAFF
size: -; J: TRBJ1-1; V: TRBV25-1; D: -; DNA: TGTGCCAGCCGCGACAGGCAACCGAACACTGAAGCTTTCTTT; CDR3: CASRDRQPNTEAFF
size: -; J: TRBJ2-7; V: TRBV6-5; D: TRBD1; DNA: TGTGCCAGCACTTCGGGACAGGGTCTCGAGCAGTACTTC; CDR3: CASTSGQGLEQYF
size: -; J: TRBJ2-1; V: TRBV5-1; D: -; DNA: TGCGCCAGCAGCTTCCGACTAGGAAATTACAATGAGCAGTTCTTC; CDR3: CASSFRLGNYNEQFF
size: few; J: TRBJ2-1; V: TRBV4-2; D: TRBD1; DNA: TGTGCCAGCAGCCAGCTCACCGGGACAGGGAAATCCAATGAGCAGTTCTTC; CDR3: CASSQLTGTGKSNEQFF
size: -; J: TRBJ2-3; V: TRBV24-1; D: -; DNA: TGTGCCACCAGTGATTGGGGCAGAGCTAGCACAGATACGCAGTATTTT; CDR3: CATSDWGRASTDTQYF
size: -; J: TRBJ1-2; V: TRBV7-8; D: -; DNA: TGTGCCAGCAGCATAGGAGTGCACGGCTACACCTTC; CDR3: CASSIGVHGYTF
size: -; J: TRBJ1-6; V: TRBV9; D: -; DNA: TGTGCCAGCAGCGTAGGACAGAGCCAGACACCCCTCCACTTT; CDR3: CASSVGQSQTPLHF
size: -; J: TRBJ2-7; V: TRBV7-2; D: -; DNA: TGTGCCAGCAGCAAGCAGGTCTCCGAGCAGTACTTC; CDR3: CASSKQVSEQYF
size: -; J: TRBJ2-7; V: TRBV7-2; D: -; DNA: TGTGCCAGCAGCTTTCGTGACTTTTACGACGAGCAGTACTTC; CDR3: CASSFRDFYDEQYF
size: once; J: TRBJ1-4; V: TRBV6-5; D: -; DNA: TGTGCCAGCAGGCCGGGACCGACTAATGAAAAACTGTTTTTT; CDR3: CASRPGPTNEKLFF